This TCR beta chain was identified during a study of T-cell memory formation after mild COVID-19. Overall study context: TCR clusters largely stayed donor specific. Whole-study findings and limits: CD4+ contracting clones lay mainly in CM and EM, CD8+ ones in EMRA.

The table lists this clonotype with a few counts. Its antigen is not known. TCRdb itself ran the 5' RACE reads through MiXCR, one entry per CDR3 protein. The profile shows hundreds of thousands of distinct CDR3 sequences, about 22% of them singletons. Trimming removed 2 bases from V and 8 bases from J, with 12 bases in between. Germline V gene lookup returns CDR1 KGHDR and CDR2 SFDVKD. This CDR3 comprises 14 residues. The chain employs TRBV24-1 and TRBJ2-1; tentative D call: TRBD1 (5 bases). The specimen was PBMCs or a T cell subset sorted from them (not recorded which). The receptor was isolated from an adult woman who had mild COVID-19 (a few samples of this study predate the infection). Cell type and time point are not known. The CDR3 DNA sequence: TGTGCCACCAGTGATTCAGGGTATTTGGATGAGCAGTTCTTC. As protein: CATSDSGYLDEQFF.